The source of this T cell receptor (beta chain) is a study of lymphopenia after photon versus proton radiotherapy. This clone was counted a single time. The CDR3 contains 14 residues. Trimming stripped 5 bases from V and 7 bases from J, with 15 bases between. CDR1 is SGHTA and CDR2 is FQGNSA in the germline V gene. TCRdb's table, derived via immunoSEQ multiplex PCR, lists solely in-frame clones and lacks some. Of 25,000 to 30,000 clones detected, over 75% appear once; the ten largest clones hold around 30%. This TCR came from a man in his forties or fifties with gastric cancer. The J gene is TRBJ2-1, the V gene TRBV7-2, with TRBD1 as a possible D gene (6 bases). The sequencing here drew on peripheral blood, taken from a patient treated with photon-based radiotherapy. CDR3 DNA sequence: TGTGCCAGCAGCGCCTCACAGGGATTTAATGAGCAGTTCTTC. Protein sequence: CASSASQGFNEQFF.